This is a list of T cell receptor beta chains from one sample in a study of cytomegalovirus exposure and HLA in healthy donors. Only in-frame clones appear in the TCRdb table, and some are missing; sequencing was by immunoSEQ multiplex PCR. The sample has some 110,000 clones, approximately 86% seen once. The sample taken for sequencing was PBMCs. The receptors were sampled from a man younger than 35 in good health and CMV-seropositive. The CDR3 runs from the conserved cysteine through the conserved F or W. The D gene is left open where the match is weak. Clone size is shown for a subset of rows, as once, few, many or a class of expanded clone.

>.|16|.|TRBV7-7|TRBJ2-1
TGTGCCAGCAGCCCCCGTTCAGGGGCAACCTACAATGAGCAGTTCTTC
CASSPRSGATYNEQFF
>.|16|.|TRBV6-4|TRBJ2-6
TGTGCCAGCAGTGTAGACGGGGGCTCTGGGGCCAACGTCCTGACTTTC
CASSVDGGSGANVLTF
>TRBD1|14|once|TRBV6-5|TRBJ2-7
TGTGCCAGCAGGGAACAGGGGTTTGTGGGGGAGCAGTACTTC
CASREQGFVGEQYF
>TRBD2|16|.|TRBV6-5|TRBJ2-1
TGTGCCAGCAGTTACTCGAGAGCGGGGGGATATAATGAGCAGTTCTTC
CASSYSRAGGYNEQFF
>TRBD1|17|.|TRBV5-6|TRBJ2-2
TGTGCCAGCAGCTGGACAGGCGGGTCGTGGAACACCGGGGAGCTGTTTTTT
CASSWTGGSWNTGELFF
>.|14|.|TRBV11-2|TRBJ2-2
TGTGCCAGCAGCTTATATTTGAACACCGGGGAGCTGTTTTTT
CASSLYLNTGELFF
>TRBD1|14|.|TRBV6-1|TRBJ1-2
TGTGCCAGCAGTGAAGCGGACAGGAACTATGGCTACACCTTC
CASSEADRNYGYTF
>.|17|few|TRBV19|TRBJ1-2
TGTGCCAGTAGCACCCCTGGGGCAGGGGAAGTCGGAGATGGCTACACCTTC
CASSTPGAGEVGDGYTF
>.|14|.|TRBV5-1|TRBJ2-7
TGCGCCAGCAGCTTGAGGGACAACTCCTACGAGCAGTACTTC
CASSLRDNSYEQYF
>TRBD1|14|.|TRBV6-1|TRBJ2-5
TGTGCCAGCAATACCGACAGGGGACAAGGGACCCAGTACTTC
CASNTDRGQGTQYF
>.|12|.|TRBV7-9|TRBJ2-1
TGTGCCAGCAGCTTCCCGGGGAATGAGCAGTTCTTC
CASSFPGNEQFF
>TRBD1|14|few|TRBV6-1|TRBJ1-2
TGTGCCAGCAGTAGACAGGGAGCTAACTATGGCTACACCTTC
CASSRQGANYGYTF
>TRBD2|16|.|TRBV7-2|TRBJ2-2
TGTGCCAGCAGCTCCAGCGGGGGGCTGAGCACCGGGGAGCTGTTTTTT
CASSSSGGLSTGELFF
>TRBD1|12|.|TRBV6-5|TRBJ1-2
TGTGCCAGCAGGACAGGGGAGCGTGGCTACACCTTC
CASRTGERGYTF
>.|14|once|TRBV10-2|TRBJ2-7
TGCGCCAGCAGAGCCCAGGGTGAAGGGGCAGAGCAGTACTTC
CASRAQGEGAEQYF
>.|11|.|TRBV20-1|TRBJ1-1
TGCAGTGCCTCCCGTACTACTGAAGCTTTCTTT
CSASRTTEAFF
>.|13|.|TRBV18|TRBJ1-2
TGTGCCAGCTCACCTACACACAGGGAGGGCTACACCTTC
CASSPTHREGYTF
>.|12|.|TRBV7-2|TRBJ1-5
TGTGCCAGCAGCTTCGTTTATCAGCCCCAGCATTTT
CASSFVYQPQHF
>.|13|.|TRBV27|TRBJ1-1
TGTGCCAGCAGGGTTGGAGTAAACACTGAAGCTTTCTTT
CASRVGVNTEAFF
>.|16|.|TRBV4-1|TRBJ1-4
TGCGCCAGCAGCCTTAACGGGGGGCTGGCTAATGAAAAACTGTTTTTT
CASSLNGGLANEKLFF
>.|13|.|TRBV18|TRBJ2-5
TGTGCCAGCTCGCCGGGACTTCGAGAGACCCAGTACTTC
CASSPGLRETQYF
>.|14|.|TRBV13|TRBJ1-2
TGTGCCAGCAGCTCGGGCAGGGCGATCTATGGCTACACCTTC
CASSSGRAIYGYTF
>TRBD1|15|.|TRBV15|TRBJ1-4
TGTGCCACCAGCAGGGTGACAGGGTCTAATGAAAAACTGTTTTTT
CATSRVTGSNEKLFF
>.|14|.|TRBV7-9|TRBJ2-7
TGTGCCAGCAGCCCGGAGGTAGAGGGCTACGAGCAGTACTTC
CASSPEVEGYEQYF
>TRBD1|16|once|TRBV18|TRBJ2-7
TGTGCCAGCTCACAGACCAGTTCAGGACAGGGGGCGATGCTGTCGTTC
CASSQTSSGQGAMLSF
>TRBD1|14|.|TRBV5-1|TRBJ2-7
TGCGCCAGCAGCTTGGGGACAGGGAAATACGAGCAGTACTTC
CASSLGTGKYEQYF
>TRBD1|16|.|TRBV7-9|TRBJ2-3
TGTGCCAGCAGCCCCCCACAGGGGCTTCTTGTGGATACGCAGTATTTT
CASSPPQGLLVDTQYF
>TRBD2|18|.|TRBV14|TRBJ2-3
TGTGCCAGCAGCCACAAAGGACTAGCGGGGAATTCAAGAGATACGCAGTATTTT
CASSHKGLAGNSRDTQYF
>TRBD1|16|.|TRBV5-4|TRBJ2-1
TGTGCCAGCAGCCGTACCGGGACAGGTGGGGACAATGAGCAGTTCTTC
CASSRTGTGGDNEQFF
>TRBD2|14|.|TRBV29-1|TRBJ2-3
TGCAGCGTTGGGGGGGGAGGTTACACAGATACGCAGTATTTT
CSVGGGGYTDTQYF
>.|17|.|TRBV10-3|TRBJ2-7
TGTGCCATCAGTGGGGGGCAGGGGCGCAGGACCACCTACGAGCAGTACTTC
CAISGGQGRRTTYEQYF
>TRBD2|17|.|TRBV30|TRBJ2-1
TGTGCCTGGAGCCTCTCCCCTAGAGCGGGGTCTTACAATGAGCAGTTCTTC
CAWSLSPRAGSYNEQFF
>TRBD1|13|.|TRBV7-2|TRBJ1-4
TGTGCCAGCAGCCCGGGACAGATAGGAAAACTGTTTTTT
CASSPGQIGKLFF
>.|15|.|TRBV13|TRBJ2-1
TGTGCCAGCAGCTTAATGCTTAGCTCCTACAATGAGCAGTTCTTC
CASSLMLSSYNEQFF
>.|17|.|TRBV23-1|TRBJ1-1
TGCGCCAGCAGTCAAACGGCCACAGGTTTCATGAACACTGAAGCTTTCTTT
CASSQTATGFMNTEAFF
>.|14|.|TRBV5-4|TRBJ1-5
TGTGCCAGCAGCTGGGCGGGGGAAATGGAGCCCCAGCATTTT
CASSWAGEMEPQHF
>TRBD1|16|.|TRBV9|TRBJ2-2
TGTGCCAGCAGCGTATTAGGGACAGGGGGTTCCGGGGAGCTGTTTTTT
CASSVLGTGGSGELFF
>TRBD1|17|.|TRBV11-2|TRBJ2-3
TGTGCCAGCAGCTTAGGTATGCGGGACAGGTTCACAGATACGCAGTATTTT
CASSLGMRDRFTDTQYF
>TRBD1|15|.|TRBV10-3|TRBJ1-2
TGTGCCATCAGTGAGTCGCGACAGGGAGCCTATGGCTACACCTTC
CAISESRQGAYGYTF